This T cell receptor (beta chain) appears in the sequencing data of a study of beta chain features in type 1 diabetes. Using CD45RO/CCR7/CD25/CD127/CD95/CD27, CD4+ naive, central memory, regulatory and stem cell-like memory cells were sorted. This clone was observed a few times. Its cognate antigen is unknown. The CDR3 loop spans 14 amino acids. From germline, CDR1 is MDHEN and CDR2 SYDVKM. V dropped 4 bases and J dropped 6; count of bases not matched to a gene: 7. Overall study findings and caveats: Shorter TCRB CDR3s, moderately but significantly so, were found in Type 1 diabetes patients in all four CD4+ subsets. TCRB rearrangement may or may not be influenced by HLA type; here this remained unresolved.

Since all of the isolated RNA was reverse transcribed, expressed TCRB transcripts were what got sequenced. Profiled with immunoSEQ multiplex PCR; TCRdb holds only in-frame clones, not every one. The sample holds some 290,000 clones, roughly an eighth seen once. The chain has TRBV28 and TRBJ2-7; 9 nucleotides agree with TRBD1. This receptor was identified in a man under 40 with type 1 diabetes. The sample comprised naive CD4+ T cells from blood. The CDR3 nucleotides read TGTGCCAGCAGTTCTGGACAGGGGTTCTCCGAGCAGTACTTC. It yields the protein CASSSGQGFSEQYF.